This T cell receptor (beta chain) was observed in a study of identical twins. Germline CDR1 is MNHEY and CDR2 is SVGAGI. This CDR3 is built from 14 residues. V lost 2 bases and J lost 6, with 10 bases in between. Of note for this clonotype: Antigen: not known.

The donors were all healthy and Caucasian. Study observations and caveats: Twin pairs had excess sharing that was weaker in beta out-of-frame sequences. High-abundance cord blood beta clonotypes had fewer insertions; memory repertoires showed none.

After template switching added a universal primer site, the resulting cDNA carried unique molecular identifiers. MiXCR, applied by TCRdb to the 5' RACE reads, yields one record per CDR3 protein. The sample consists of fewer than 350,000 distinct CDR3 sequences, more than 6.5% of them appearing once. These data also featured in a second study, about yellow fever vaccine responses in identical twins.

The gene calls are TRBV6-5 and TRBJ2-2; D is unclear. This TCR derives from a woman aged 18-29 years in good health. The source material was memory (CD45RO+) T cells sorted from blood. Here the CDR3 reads CASSYSTAPGELFF. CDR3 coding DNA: TGTGCCAGCAGTTACAGTACAGCCCCCGGGGAGCTGTTTTTT.